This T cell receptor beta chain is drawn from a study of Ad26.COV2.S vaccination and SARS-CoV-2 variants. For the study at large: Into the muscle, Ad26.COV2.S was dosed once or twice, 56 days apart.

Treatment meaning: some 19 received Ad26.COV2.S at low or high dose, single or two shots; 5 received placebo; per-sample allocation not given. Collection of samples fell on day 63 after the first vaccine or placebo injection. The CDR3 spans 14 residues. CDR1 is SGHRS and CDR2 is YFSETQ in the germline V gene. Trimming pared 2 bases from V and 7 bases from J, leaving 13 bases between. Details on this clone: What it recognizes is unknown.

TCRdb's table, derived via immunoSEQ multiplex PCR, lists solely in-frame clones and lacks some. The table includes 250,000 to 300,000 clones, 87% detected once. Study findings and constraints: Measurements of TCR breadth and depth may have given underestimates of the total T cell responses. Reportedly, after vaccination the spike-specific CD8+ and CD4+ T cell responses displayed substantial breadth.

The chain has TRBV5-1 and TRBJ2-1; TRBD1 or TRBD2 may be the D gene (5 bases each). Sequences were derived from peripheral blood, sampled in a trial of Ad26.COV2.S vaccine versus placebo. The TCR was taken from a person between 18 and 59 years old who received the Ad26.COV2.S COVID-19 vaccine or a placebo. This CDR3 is CASSFTGTLNEQFF. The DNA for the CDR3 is TGCGCCAGCAGCTTTACCGGGACCTTAAATGAGCAGTTCTTC. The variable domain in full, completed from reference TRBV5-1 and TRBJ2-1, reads KAGVTQTPRYLIKTRGQQVTLSCSPISGHRSVSWYQQTPGQGLQFLFEYFSETQRNKGNFPGRFSGRQFSNSRSEMNVSTLELGDSALYLCASSFTGTLNEQFFGPGTRLTVL.